The entry below describes one TCR beta chain. Its antigen is still unknown. No much larger clone is present one base from it, and per-base qualities are unavailable. Participants in the prospective study were enrolled through a virtual design, were aged about 18 to 100 years, and lived in under 25 United States geographic areas. To assign participants to cohorts, the prospective study relied on clinical history that participants themselves reported in a screening survey and a study questionnaire. ImmuneRACE Cohort 3 recovered participants were defined by two consecutive negative NP/OP PCR tests, healthcare professional clearance, or symptom resolution. In the prospective study, mobile phlebotomists collected whole blood, serum and a nasopharyngeal or oropharyngeal swab from each participant. Participants in the prospective study had the option to provide additional blood draws and questionnaires over an approximately two-month period. Before DNA extraction, prospective study blood samples were shipped either frozen or at room temperature.

These data are taken from a study of blood T cell repertoires in COVID-19 (dated by TCRdb to 2020 to 2022). Context from the whole study: Samples from collaborators originated in the United States, Italy and Spain and spanned both the acute and convalescent phases of COVID-19. The repertoires were released in a freely available public database intended as a resource for research on the immune response to SARS-CoV-2. Nearly every sample came with metadata listing a de-identified subject ID, COVID-19 status, age in years and sex. Samples came from the ongoing ImmuneRACE study (first 160 participants) plus 1,254 subjects from 6 global collaborators. The prospective study material was composed of cDNA or gDNA derived from T cells, B-cell-depleted T cells, or PBMCs. The dataset comprised deeply sampled blood TCRbeta repertoires from subjects exposed to, actively infected with, or recovered from COVID-19. Where HLA class I and class II types were available, the types were taken from metadata supplied by the sample provider, not from assay-based typing.

Reading from cysteine to phenylalanine, the CDR3 counts 17 amino acids. The DNA shown is the 51-base CDR3, in frame from base 1. Relative to germline, V is missing 7 bases and J is missing 4 bases, with 11 bases of the junction outside any gene match. CDR1 MRHNA and CDR2 SNTAGT were looked up in the germline V gene. What the research found in general, with its limitations: How much clinical and demographic metadata was included differed by source and by participant, and the metadata was provided uncurated.

TCRbeta CDR3 regions were amplified from genomic DNA by means of the immunoSEQ Assay, a bias-controlled multiplex PCR. Per the original workflow: Nucleated cell counts per sample were estimated from amplification of reference gene primers within the assay. Sequence reads were collapsed and filtered to measure the absolute abundance of every unique TCRbeta CDR3 rearrangement. For each sample, productive Simpson clonality was calculated as the square root of Simpson's diversity index over productive rearrangements. The table was pulled from immuneACCESS by TCRdb, which kept in-frame rearrangements only. Such tables lose some clones; where checked, under half of the loss comes from unresolved V genes, and the rest has no known cause. V, J and clone size are those of that table, while D and trimming were read from the DNA. Within this sample are some 330,000 clones, with 65% to 90% of them counted one time only. Clones ranked in the top ten supply around 4.6% of the sample.

This TCR was sampled from a man aged 25 to 45 who had recovered from COVID-19. The V gene is TRBV6-4 and the J gene is TRBJ2-6; TRBD1 lines up with 9 middle nucleotides. Sequencing was performed on PBMCs or T cells enriched from blood (not recorded which). The nucleotide sequence reads as follows: TGTGCCAGCACCCCCGGCACAGGGGGCCACGGGGCCAACGTCCTGACTTTC. Translation gives CASTPGTGGHGANVLTF.